These T cell receptor beta chains were read from a single sample in a study of cytomegalovirus exposure and HLA in healthy donors. TCRdb keeps only in-frame clones here, not all; method: immunoSEQ multiplex PCR. The table records over 150,000 clones, under 85% of them present only once. The sequencing sample was made of PBMCs. These receptors came from a woman between 18 and 29 years old in good health and CMV-seronegative. Both conserved end residues are part of each CDR3. Each record gives: J gene, D gene, V gene, clone size, CDR3 protein, CDR3 DNA. A D gene is named only where the DNA matches it firmly. Size tells how often a clone was seen (once, few, many) or the class of an expanded clone, and some rows leave it out.

>TRBJ2-5|NA|TRBV15|NA
CATSRDGHSQETQYF
TGTGCCACCAGCAGAGATGGCCACAGCCAAGAGACCCAGTACTTC
>TRBJ2-3|TRBD2|TRBV5-1|NA
CASSKAGGADTQYF
TGCGCCAGCAGCAAAGCGGGAGGGGCAGATACGCAGTATTTT
>TRBJ2-1|NA|TRBV5-1|NA
CASSLETRVQYNEQFF
TGCGCCAGCAGCCTCGAAACTAGGGTTCAATACAATGAGCAGTTCTTC
>TRBJ2-3|TRBD1|TRBV5-6|NA
CASSPDRAGTDTQYF
TGTGCCAGCAGCCCTGACAGGGCTGGCACAGATACGCAGTATTTT
>TRBJ2-7|NA|TRBV4-1|NA
CASSHGFNGQPYEQYF
TGCGCCAGCAGCCACGGCTTTAATGGGCAACCCTACGAGCAGTACTTC
>TRBJ1-2|TRBD1|TRBV5-1|few
CASSPTGLDFYGYTF
TGCGCCAGCAGCCCGACAGGGTTAGATTTCTATGGCTACACCTTC
>TRBJ2-3|TRBD2|TRBV4-1|NA
CASSQPGLAADTQYF
TGCGCCAGCAGCCAACCGGGACTAGCGGCAGATACGCAGTATTTT
>TRBJ1-2|NA|TRBV2|NA
CASSEAPVGEGYTF
TGTGCCAGCAGTGAAGCGCCCGTAGGGGAAGGCTACACCTTC
>TRBJ2-1|TRBD2|TRBV2|NA
CASRGTSGYNEQFF
TGTGCCAGCAGGGGGACTAGCGGTTACAATGAGCAGTTCTTC
>TRBJ2-1|NA|TRBV4-3|few
CASSQQLAGDEQFF
TGCGCCAGCAGCCAGCAGCTAGCAGGCGATGAGCAGTTCTTC
>TRBJ2-1|NA|TRBV7-9|NA
CSTDLGGNEQFF
TGTTCCACCGACCTAGGTGGGAATGAGCAGTTCTTC
>TRBJ2-3|TRBD2|TRBV5-6|NA
CASSRGGVKADTQYF
TGTGCCAGCAGTCGGGGGGGCGTTAAGGCAGATACGCAGTATTTT
>TRBJ2-1|TRBD2|TRBV4-1|NA
CASRGEEAGGRYNEQFF
TGCGCCAGCAGGGGAGAGGAAGCGGGGGGGCGGTACAATGAGCAGTTCTTC
>TRBJ2-3|TRBD2|TRBV25-1|few
CASSDTGAAGGRTDTQYF
TGTGCCAGCAGTGACACCGGGGCAGCGGGAGGTCGCACAGATACGCAGTATTTT
>TRBJ2-7|NA|TRBV28|few
CASSATGSYEQYF
TGTGCCAGCAGTGCCACAGGATCCTACGAGCAGTACTTC
>TRBJ1-4|TRBD1|TRBV2|NA
CASSPTRDRNEKLFF
TGTGCCAGCAGTCCCACCCGGGACAGGAATGAAAAACTGTTTTTT
>TRBJ2-5|TRBD2|TRBV7-2|NA
CASSPLLAGGQETQYF
TGTGCCAGCAGCCCATTACTAGCGGGAGGACAAGAGACCCAGTACTTC